This T cell receptor beta chain was identified in a study of blood T cell repertoires in COVID-19. Study at large: Acute-phase and convalescent COVID-19 samples originated in the United States, Italy and Spain. T cells, B-cell-depleted T cells, or PBMCs provided the cDNA or gDNA that served as material.

This CDR3 spans 18 amino acids. With V trimmed by 5 bases and J by 0 bases, 8 bases remained unmatched. Germline V gene lookup returns CDR1 LNHDA and CDR2 SQIVND (reference sequence). Here immunoSEQ multiplex PCR was the method, and the copy in TCRdb shows in-frame clones only, minus some. The sample lists 150,000 to 200,000 clones; about 88% were seen once. The genes are TRBV19 and TRBJ2-2; 11 bases match TRBD1. The clonotype originates from a man between 18 and 35 years old who had recovered from COVID-19. The sequencing input was peripheral blood. CDR3 sequence: CASSPRTGGGSNTGELFF. As DNA, the CDR3 is TGTGCCAGTAGTCCTAGGACAGGGGGCGGATCGAACACCGGGGAGCTGTTTTTT. The entire variable domain, with the rest obtained from reference TRBV19 and TRBJ2-2, is as follows: DGGITQSPKYLFRKEGQNVTLSCEQNLNHDAMYWYRQDPGQGLRLIYYSQIVNDFQKGDIAEGYSVSREKKESFPLTVTSAQKNPTAFYLCASSPRTGGGSNTGELFFGEGSRLTVL.